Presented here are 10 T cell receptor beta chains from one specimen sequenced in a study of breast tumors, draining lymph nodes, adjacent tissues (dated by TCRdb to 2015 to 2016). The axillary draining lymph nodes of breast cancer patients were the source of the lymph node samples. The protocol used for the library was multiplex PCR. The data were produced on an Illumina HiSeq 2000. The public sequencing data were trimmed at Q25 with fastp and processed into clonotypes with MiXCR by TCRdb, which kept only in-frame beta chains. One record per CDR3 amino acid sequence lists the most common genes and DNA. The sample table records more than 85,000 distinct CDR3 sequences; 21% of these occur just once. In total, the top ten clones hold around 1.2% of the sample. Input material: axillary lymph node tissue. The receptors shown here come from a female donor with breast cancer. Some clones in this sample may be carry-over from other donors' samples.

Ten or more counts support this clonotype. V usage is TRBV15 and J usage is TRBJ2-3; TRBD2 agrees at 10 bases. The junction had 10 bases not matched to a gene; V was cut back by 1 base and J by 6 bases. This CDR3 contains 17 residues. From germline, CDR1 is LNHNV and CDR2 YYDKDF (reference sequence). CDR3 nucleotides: TGTGCCACCAGCAGAGTCGGTCTAGCGGGAGTAGAGGATACGCAGTATTTT. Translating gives CATSRVGLAGVEDTQYF.

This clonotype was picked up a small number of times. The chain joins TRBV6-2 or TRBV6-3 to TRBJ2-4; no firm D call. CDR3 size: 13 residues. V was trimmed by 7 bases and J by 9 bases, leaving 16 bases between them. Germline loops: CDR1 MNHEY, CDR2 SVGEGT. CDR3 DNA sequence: TGTGCCAGCAAGCCCCCGGCTACGTCCATTCAGTACTTC. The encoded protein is CASKPPATSIQYF.

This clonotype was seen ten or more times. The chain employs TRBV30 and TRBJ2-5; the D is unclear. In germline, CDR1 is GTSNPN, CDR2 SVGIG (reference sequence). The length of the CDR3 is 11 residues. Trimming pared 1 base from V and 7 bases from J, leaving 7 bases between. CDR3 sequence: CAWSGWRTQYF. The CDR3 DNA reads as TGTGCCTGGAGTGGGTGGCGGACCCAGTACTTC.

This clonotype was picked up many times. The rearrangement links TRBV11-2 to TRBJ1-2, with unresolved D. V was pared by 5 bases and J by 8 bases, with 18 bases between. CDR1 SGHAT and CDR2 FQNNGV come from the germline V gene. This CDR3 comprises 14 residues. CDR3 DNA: TGTGCCAGCAGCCCCGCCACAGTTCTTACGGGCTACACCTTC. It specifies CASSPATVLTGYTF.

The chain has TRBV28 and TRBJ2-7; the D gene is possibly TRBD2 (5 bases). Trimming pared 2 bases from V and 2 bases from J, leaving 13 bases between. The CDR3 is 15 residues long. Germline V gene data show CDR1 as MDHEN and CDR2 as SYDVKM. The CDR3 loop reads CASSLMREGTYEQYF. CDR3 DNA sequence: TGTGCCAGCAGTTTAATGAGGGAAGGGACCTACGAGCAGTACTTC.

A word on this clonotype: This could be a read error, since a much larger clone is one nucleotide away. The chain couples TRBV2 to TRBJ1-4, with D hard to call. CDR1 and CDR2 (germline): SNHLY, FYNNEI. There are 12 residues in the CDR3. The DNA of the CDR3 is TGTGCCAGCAGTGCATTTTATGAAGAACTGTTTTTT. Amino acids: CASSAFYEELFF.

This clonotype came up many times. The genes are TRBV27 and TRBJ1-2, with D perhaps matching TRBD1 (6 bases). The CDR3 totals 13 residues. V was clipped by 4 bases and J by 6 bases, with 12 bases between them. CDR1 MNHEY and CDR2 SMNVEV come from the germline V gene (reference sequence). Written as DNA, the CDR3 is TGTGCCAGCAGTTCCACAGGGATAGATGGCTACACCTTC. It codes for CASSSTGIDGYTF.

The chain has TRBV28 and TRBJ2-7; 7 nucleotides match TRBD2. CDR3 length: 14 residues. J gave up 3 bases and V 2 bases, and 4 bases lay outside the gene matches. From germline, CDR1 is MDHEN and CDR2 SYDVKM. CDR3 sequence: CASSLGGGGYEQYF. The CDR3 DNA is TGTGCCAGCAGTTTAGGGGGGGGGGGCTACGAGCAGTACTTC.

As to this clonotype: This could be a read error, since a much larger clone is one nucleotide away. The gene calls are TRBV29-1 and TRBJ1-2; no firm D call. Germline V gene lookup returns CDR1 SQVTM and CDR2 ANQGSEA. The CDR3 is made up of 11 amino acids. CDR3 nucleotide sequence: TGCAGCGTCCGACGGGCTGATGGCTACATCTTC. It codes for CSVRRADGYIF.

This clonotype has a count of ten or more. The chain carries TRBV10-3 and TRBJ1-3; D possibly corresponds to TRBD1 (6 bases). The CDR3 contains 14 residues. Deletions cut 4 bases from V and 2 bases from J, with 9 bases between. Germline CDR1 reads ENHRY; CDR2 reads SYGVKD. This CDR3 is CAISAQGAGNTIYF. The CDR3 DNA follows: TGTGCCATCAGTGCACAGGGAGCTGGAAACACCATATATTTT.